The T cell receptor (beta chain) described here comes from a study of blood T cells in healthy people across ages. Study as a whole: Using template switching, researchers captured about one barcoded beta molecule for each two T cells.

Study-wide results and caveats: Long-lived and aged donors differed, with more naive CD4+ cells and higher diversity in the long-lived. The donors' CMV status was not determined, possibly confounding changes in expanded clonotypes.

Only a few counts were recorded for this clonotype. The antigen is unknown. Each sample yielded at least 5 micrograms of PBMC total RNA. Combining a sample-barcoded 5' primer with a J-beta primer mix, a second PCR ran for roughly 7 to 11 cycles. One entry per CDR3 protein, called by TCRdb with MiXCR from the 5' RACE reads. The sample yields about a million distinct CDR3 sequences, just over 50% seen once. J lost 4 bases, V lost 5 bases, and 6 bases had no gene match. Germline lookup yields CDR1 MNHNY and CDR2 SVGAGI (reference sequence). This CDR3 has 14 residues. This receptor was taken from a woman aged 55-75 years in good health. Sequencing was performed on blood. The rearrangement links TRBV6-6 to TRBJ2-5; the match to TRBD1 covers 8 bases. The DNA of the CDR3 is TGTGCCAGCAGTAAGGGACAGGCAGCAGAGACCCAGTACTTC. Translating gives CASSKGQAAETQYF.